Shown below are 18 T cell receptor beta chains from a single sample sequenced in a study of cytomegalovirus exposure and HLA in healthy donors. Primers for the PCR totalled 60 Vbeta and 13 Jbeta. Clones were sequenced by immunoSEQ multiplex PCR, and TCRdb holds only the in-frame ones, with some missing. Among 100,000 to 150,000 clones, almost 80% were seen once, and the ten largest hold around 1.6%. Sample: PBMCs. The receptor source for this set is a female donor in good health and CMV-seronegative.

The gene calls are TRBV10-1 and TRBJ1-4, with TRBD1 as a possible D gene (5 bases). Germline V gives CDR1 WNHNN, CDR2 SYGVQD (reference sequence). CDR3 length: 13 residues. With 8 bases removed from V and 8 bases from J, the gap between germline ends came to 15 bases. The CDR3 sequence is CASRETVDEKLFF. CDR3 sequence (DNA): TGCGCCAGCCGGGAGACAGTAGACGAAAAACTGTTTTTT.

This chain links TRBV6-5 with TRBJ1-2, with 7 nucleotides matching TRBD1. This CDR3 comprises 13 residues. Germline values: CDR1 MNHEY, CDR2 SVGAGI. V lost 5 bases, J lost 7 bases, and 7 bases stayed unmatched. CDR3 nucleotides: TGTGCCAGCAGTATTACAGGGGAAGGTGGCTACACCTTC. Translation: CASSITGEGGYTF.

V gene TRBV28 combines with J gene TRBJ1-6; D call uncertain. Germline assignment: CDR1 MDHEN and CDR2 SYDVKM. The CDR3 consists of 12 residues. V was cut by 4 bases and J by 7 bases, with 5 bases left in between. The CDR3 nucleotides read TGTGCCAGCAGTTACGAGAATTCACCCCTCCACTTT. As protein: CASSYENSPLHF. The full variable domain, completed using reference TRBV28 and TRBJ1-6, is DVKVTQSSRYLVKRTGEKVFLECVQDMDHENMFWYRQDPGLGLRLIYFSYDVKMKEKGDIPEGYSVSREKKERFSLILESASTNQTSMYLCASSYENSPLHFGNGTRLTVT.

This clone was observed a few times. V usage is TRBV7-2 and J usage is TRBJ1-3; no definite D call. The CDR3 sequence is 13 residues long. CDR1 and CDR2 from the germline V gene are SGHTA and FQGNSA. The V end was cut by 7 bases, the J end by 0 bases, with 7 bases between. The CDR3 region is CASTTGSGNTIYF. For the CDR3, the DNA is TGTGCCAGCACGACGGGCTCTGGAAACACCATATATTTT.

The chain has TRBV28 and TRBJ1-1; the D gene is possibly TRBD1 (5 bases). The V and J ends lost 6 bases and 4 bases respectively, with 21 bases between them. The CDR3 extends over 16 amino acids. Germline V CDR1 and CDR2: MDHEN, SYDVKM. The CDR3: CASSLSPGFGGTEAFF. The CDR3 region has the DNA TGTGCCAGCAGCCTCTCCCCAGGGTTCGGCGGCACTGAAGCTTTCTTT. Full variable domain (rest looked up from reference TRBV28 and TRBJ1-1): DVKVTQSSRYLVKRTGEKVFLECVQDMDHENMFWYRQDPGLGLRLIYFSYDVKMKEKGDIPEGYSVSREKKERFSLILESASTNQTSMYLCASSLSPGFGGTEAFFGQGTRLTVV.

This clone was picked up a small number of times. This rearrangement joins TRBV11-2 to TRBJ1-2, with D possibly being TRBD1 (5 bases). With 5 bases removed from V and 2 bases from J, the gap between germline ends came to 9 bases. Germline assignment: CDR1 SGHAT and CDR2 FQNNGV. The CDR3 has 13 amino acids. The CDR3 protein is CASSPDTNYGYTF. In nucleotides, the CDR3 is TGTGCCAGCAGCCCGGACACGAACTATGGCTACACCTTC. The complete variable domain, with remaining parts taken from reference TRBV11-2 and TRBJ1-2, reads EAGVAQSPRYKIIEKRQSVAFWCNPISGHATLYWYQQILGQGPKLLIQFQNNGVVDDSQLPKDRFSAERLKGVDSTLKIQPAKLEDSAVYLCASSPDTNYGYTFGSGTRLTVV.

The chain combines TRBV7-9 with TRBJ2-2; D may be TRBD1 (5 bases). CDR1 and CDR2 (germline): SEHNR, FQNEAQ (reference sequence). The CDR3 is 13 residues long. V gave up 5 bases and J gave up 6 bases, with 10 bases separating them. CDR3 region: CASSLRESGELFF. DNA of the CDR3: TGTGCCAGCAGCCTCAGGGAATCCGGGGAGCTGTTTTTT. Full variable domain (remainder filled in from reference TRBV7-9 and TRBJ2-2): DTGVSQNPRHKITKRGQNVTFRCDPISEHNRLYWYRQTLGQGPEFLTYFQNEAQLEKSRLLSDRFSAERPKGSFSTLEIQRTEQGDSAMYLCASSLRESGELFFGEGSRLTVL.

The rearrangement joins TRBV7-2 to TRBJ2-7, with D possibly matching TRBD2 (5 bases). Germline assignment: CDR1 SGHTA and CDR2 FQGNSA. Trimming removed 5 bases from V and 0 bases from J, with 17 bases in between. The CDR3 consists of 16 residues. Here the CDR3 reads CASSLNRRRSSYEQYF. CDR3 in DNA: TGTGCCAGCAGCCTTAATCGACGGAGGAGCTCCTACGAGCAGTACTTC.

The J gene is TRBJ1-4, the V gene TRBV28; 9 bases fit TRBD1. The length of the CDR3 is 15 residues. J lost 8 bases, V lost 3 bases, and 7 bases had no gene match. Germline CDR1 and CDR2: MDHEN and SYDVKM. CDR3 sequence: CASSFFGQGNEKLFF. In nucleotides, the CDR3 is TGTGCCAGCAGTTTCTTCGGACAGGGGAACGAAAAACTGTTTTTT.

CDR3 region: CASTPLQGAHEQYF. The CDR3 DNA reads as TGTGCCAGCACCCCTTTACAGGGGGCCCACGAGCAGTACTTC. The chain couples TRBV28 to TRBJ2-7; 9 bases are a match to TRBD1. The germline V gene encodes CDR1 MDHEN and CDR2 SYDVKM. The junction had 9 bases not matched to a gene; V was cut back by 7 bases and J by 5 bases. The CDR3 runs to 14 residues.

CDR3 in amino acids: CASRARDSLNTEAFF. Here the CDR3 DNA reads TGTGCCAGCAGAGCCCGGGACAGTCTGAACACTGAAGCTTTCTTT. V gene TRBV9 combines with J gene TRBJ1-1; 7 nucleotides align to TRBD1. Germline V gene lookup returns CDR1 SGDLS and CDR2 YYNGEE. The CDR3 has 15 residues. The V gene end was trimmed by 5 bases and the J gene end by 0 bases; junction bases not matched to a gene: 7.

The genes are TRBV10-3 and TRBJ2-2; 7 bases are shared with TRBD1. This CDR3 has 14 residues. Germline V gene lookup returns CDR1 ENHRY and CDR2 SYGVKD. V lost 7 bases to trimming and J lost 5 bases; unmatched junction nucleotides: 7. The CDR3 region has the DNA TGTGCCATCAAGGGACAGATCCTGACCGGGGAGCTGTTTTTT. It translates to CAIKGQILTGELFF.

This sequence joins TRBV27 and TRBJ2-1; TRBD2 is a possible D gene (6 bases). Germline assignment: CDR1 MNHEY and CDR2 SMNVEV (reference sequence). The CDR3 spans 15 residues. V lost 5 bases, J lost 2 bases, and 13 bases lay in between. Here the CDR3 DNA reads TGTGCCAGCAGTCCGGAGGGCTTTACCTACAATGAGCAGTTCTTC. Translating it yields CASSPEGFTYNEQFF.

The chain links TRBV6-5 to TRBJ2-3; D unclear. This CDR3 has 13 amino acids. V dropped 4 bases and J dropped 4 bases, with 9 bases sitting between them. Germline values: CDR1 MNHEY, CDR2 SVGAGI. CDR3 nucleotide sequence: TGTGCCAGCAGTTTGGGCGCCGCAGATACGCAGTATTTT. It translates to CASSLGAADTQYF.

The rearrangement joins TRBV18 to TRBJ1-1; 8 positions agree with TRBD1. Trimming took 5 bases from V and 1 from J; bases not matched to a gene: 6. The germline gives CDR1 KGHSH, CDR2 LQKENI. The CDR3 loop spans 15 amino acids. The CDR3 protein is CASSAVQGANTEAFF. CDR3 in DNA: TGTGCCAGCTCAGCCGTTCAGGGGGCGAACACTGAAGCTTTCTTT.

There are a few counts of this clone. V and J are TRBV11-2 and TRBJ1-4; D might be TRBD1 (6 bases). Looked up from germline, CDR1 is SGHAT and CDR2 is FQNNGV. V lost 5 bases to trimming and J lost 8 bases, with 15 bases between them. The CDR3 is 14 residues long. The CDR3 spells CASSPLRGMEKLFF. CDR3 bases: TGTGCCAGCAGCCCTTTAAGGGGGATGGAAAAACTGTTTTTT. Drawing the rest from reference TRBV11-2 and TRBJ1-4, the complete variable domain is EAGVAQSPRYKIIEKRQSVAFWCNPISGHATLYWYQQILGQGPKLLIQFQNNGVVDDSQLPKDRFSAERLKGVDSTLKIQPAKLEDSAVYLCASSPLRGMEKLFFGSGTQLSVL.

This clone was observed a single time. The V call is TRBV7-3, the J call TRBJ2-1; 7 bases agree with TRBD1. Per the germline V gene, CDR1 is SGHTA and CDR2 is FQGTGA. This CDR3 has 13 amino acids. After removal of 5 bases from V and 7 bases from J, the junction contained 5 bases not matched to a gene. The CDR3 spells CASSPDRRNEQFF. The DNA of the CDR3 is TGTGCCAGCAGCCCGGACAGGCGGAATGAGCAGTTCTTC.

V is TRBV5-4 and J is TRBJ1-4; no clear D gene. V was shortened by 0 bases and J by 10 bases, with 7 bases between the two germline ends. From germline, CDR1 is SGHNT and CDR2 YYREEE (reference sequence). The CDR3 runs 12 residues. CDR3 amino acids: CASSLAAGKLFF. The DNA of the CDR3 is TGTGCCAGCAGCTTGGCTGCGGGAAAACTGTTTTTT.